Below are 15 T cell receptor beta chains sequenced from a single sample in a study of blood T cell repertoires in COVID-19. Sequenced by immunoSEQ multiplex PCR; TCRdb stores in-frame clones only, minus some. The sample contains around 200,000 clones, about four fifths of which appear only once. The material sequenced was peripheral blood. Receptors were obtained from a woman of 80 years or more with acute or convalescent COVID-19.

This chain links TRBV11-3 with TRBJ1-4; weak D call: TRBD1 (6 bases). Trimming cost V 3 bases and J 4 bases, with 24 bases left between them. Germline values: CDR1 SGHNT, CDR2 YENEEA. The CDR3 runs to 19 residues. The CDR3 loop reads CASSFPCVQGPEGNEKLFF. In nucleotides, the CDR3 is TGTGCCAGCAGCTTCCCCTGCGTACAGGGTCCCGAGGGTAATGAAAAACTGTTTTTT.

The V and J genes are TRBV15 and TRBJ2-5; possible D gene TRBD2, 5 bases. This CDR3 comprises 14 residues. Trimming cost V 1 base and J 2 bases, with 8 bases left between them. CDR1 is LNHNV, CDR2 YYDKDF, per germline (reference sequence). The CDR3, as DNA: TGTGCCACCAGCAGAGTTTCGGGACAAGAGACCCAGTACTTC. This encodes CATSRVSGQETQYF.

This rearrangement joins TRBV30 to TRBJ1-1, with a weak D call TRBD1 (6 bases). The V gene lost 3 bases and the J gene lost 11 bases, with 16 bases spanning the gap. The CDR3 consists of 12 residues. Germline values: CDR1 GTSNPN, CDR2 SVGIG (reference sequence). As DNA, the CDR3 is TGTGCCTGGAGACGACAGGAAGTAGGTGCTTTCTTT. This translates into CAWRRQEVGAFF.

The CDR3 region is CASSLGTDLEQYF. CDR3 bases: TGTGCCAGCAGTTTGGGGACAGACCTAGAGCAGTACTTC. The J gene is TRBJ2-7, the V gene TRBV12-3 or TRBV12-4; 7 nucleotides agree with TRBD1. V gave up 3 bases and J gave up 7 bases; unmatched junction bases: 6. The CDR3 loop spans 13 amino acids.

The chain couples TRBV4-1 to TRBJ1-5; a weak D match, TRBD1 (6 bases). The V end lost 1 base, the J end lost 7 bases, and 20 bases lay between the germline ends. The CDR3 has 17 amino acids. Germline values: CDR1 MGHRA, CDR2 YSYEKL. DNA for the CDR3: TGCGCCAGCAGCCAAGGGGGGCCCCGGGGATGGGGGCAGCCCCAGCATTTT. As protein: CASSQGGPRGWGQPQHF.

The chain has TRBV3-1 (or the pseudogene TRBV3-2) and TRBJ2-4; D gene uncertain. Trimming shortened V by 0 bases and J by 6 bases, and 15 bases separated the two germline ends. The V gene's germline CDR1 is LGHDT and CDR2 YNNKEL (reference sequence). The CDR3 has 16 residues. The CDR3 loop is CASSQERSLSLNIQYF. The CDR3 nucleotides read TGTGCCAGCAGCCAAGAAAGATCACTATCCCTAAACATTCAGTACTTC.

This clone appeared a single time. The chain uses TRBV5-1 and TRBJ1-6, with D tentatively TRBD1 (5 bases). Germline CDR1 reads SGHRS; CDR2 reads YFSETQ. V was cut by 1 base and J by 0 bases, with 11 bases left in between. This CDR3 is 17 amino acids long. In DNA form, the CDR3 reads TGCGCCAGCAGCTTGTCAGGGTCCTTCTCCTATAATTCACCCCTCCACTTT. Translation: CASSLSGSFSYNSPLHF.

The V and J genes are TRBV29-1 and TRBJ2-3; 8 bases line up with TRBD2. Per germline, CDR1 SQVTM and CDR2 ANQGSEA. V lost 8 bases, J lost 5 bases, and 9 bases stayed unmatched. This CDR3 is 13 amino acids long. The CDR3 DNA sequence: TGCAGCTCTTTCCGGGGGGGAGGAGATACGCAGTATTTT. Amino acid sequence: CSSFRGGGDTQYF.

This clone was observed a single time. This chain joins TRBV27 and TRBJ2-4; 9 bases match TRBD2. This CDR3 is 15 amino acids long. Germline loops: CDR1 MNHEY, CDR2 SMNVEV (reference sequence). V was clipped by 6 bases and J by 6 bases; unmatched bases: 9. The CDR3 sequence is CASRAGTSSGNIQYF. CDR3 bases: TGTGCCAGCAGGGCCGGGACTAGCTCCGGAAACATTCAGTACTTC.

The V call is TRBV7-2, the J call TRBJ2-7, with a tentative D call TRBD2 (6 bases). The germline gives CDR1 SGHTA, CDR2 FQGNSA. The V and J ends lost 7 bases and 5 bases respectively, with 18 bases between them. The CDR3 runs to 14 residues. The CDR3 loop is CASTSGGSRHEQYF. The CDR3 DNA reads TGTGCCAGCACCTCCGGAGGGTCTCGCCACGAGCAGTACTTC.

This sequence joins TRBV11-1 and TRBJ1-6; D gene ambiguous. Trimming shortened V by 2 bases and J by 7 bases, and 6 bases separated the two germline ends. The CDR3 has 13 residues. Germline loops: CDR1 SGHAT, CDR2 FQDESV (reference sequence). The CDR3 region is CASSLNTNSPLHF. The CDR3 DNA sequence: TGTGCCAGCAGCTTAAACACGAATTCACCCCTCCACTTT.

This sequence joins TRBV5-6 and TRBJ2-5; 7 bases align to TRBD1. There are 14 residues in the CDR3. J lost 5 bases, V lost 3 bases, and 7 bases had no gene match. The germline V gene has CDR1 SGHDT and CDR2 YYEEEE. As DNA, the CDR3 is TGTGCCAGCAGCTCGACAGGGCCAGGGGAGACCCAGTACTTC. It is translated as CASSSTGPGETQYF.

This sequence joins TRBV18 and TRBJ1-5, with TRBD1 matching 8 bases. There are 18 residues in the CDR3. The J segment lost 2 bases and the V segment lost 0 bases, leaving 9 bases of the junction unmatched. Germline assignment: CDR1 KGHSH and CDR2 LQKENI. The CDR3 spells CASSPPGQGAGGNQPQHF. The DNA for the CDR3 is TGTGCCAGCTCACCACCTGGGCAGGGGGCGGGTGGCAATCAGCCCCAGCATTTT. Combining the CDR3 with reference TRBV18 and TRBJ1-5 gives the whole variable domain NAGVMQNPRHLVRRRGQEARLRCSPMKGHSHVYWYRQLPEEGLKFMVYLQKENIIDESGMPKERFSAEFPKEGPSILRIQQVVRGDSAAYFCASSPPGQGAGGNQPQHFGDGTRLSIL.

The rearrangement joins TRBV24-1 to TRBJ1-5, with 8 bases aligning to TRBD1. Per germline, CDR1 KGHDR and CDR2 SFDVKD. The length of the CDR3 is 17 residues. V trimming: 4 bases; J trimming: 2 bases; junction bases outside the gene matches: 9. The CDR3 protein is CATSDPGQGAGNQPQHF. CDR3 coding DNA: TGTGCCACCAGTGACCCGGGGCAGGGGGCTGGCAATCAGCCCCAGCATTTT.

V gene TRBV5-1 combines with J gene TRBJ2-1; 10 positions agree with TRBD2. The germline V gene has CDR1 SGHRS and CDR2 YFSETQ. V shed 0 bases and J 8 bases; nucleotides not matched to a gene: 8. This CDR3 is 16 amino acids long. The CDR3 loop is CASSLAASGRMHEQFF. The CDR3 DNA is TGCGCCAGCAGCTTGGCGGCTAGCGGGAGAATGCATGAGCAGTTCTTC.